Listed below are T cell receptor beta chains from one sample, sequenced in a study of CD8+ T cells in alopecia areata. Sequenced by immunoSEQ multiplex PCR; TCRdb stores in-frame clones only, minus some. The table includes roughly 110,000 clones, 65% to 85% detected once. Sequencing was performed on CD8+ T cells sorted from blood, taken at week 24, from a patient treated with tofacitinib. The receptor source for this set is a human donor with alopecia areata. CDR3s include the opening cysteine and the closing phenylalanine or tryptophan. D genes are given only for firm matches. Where a row states a size, it is once, few, many or the class of an expanded clone; other rows omit it.

D gene	V gene	J gene	clone size	CDR3 protein	CDR3 DNA
TRBD1	TRBV27	TRBJ2-7	NA	CASSLYQGAYEQYF	TGTGCCAGCAGTTTATACCAGGGGGCCTACGAGCAGTACTTC
NA	TRBV30	TRBJ2-2	NA	CAWSVPRQATGELFF	TGTGCCTGGAGTGTGCCCCGACAGGCCACCGGGGAGCTGTTTTTT
TRBD2	TRBV9	TRBJ2-7	NA	CASSVGLAGSYEQYF	TGTGCCAGCAGCGTAGGACTAGCGGGGAGCTACGAGCAGTACTTC
NA	TRBV30	TRBJ1-5	NA	CAWSVGSNQPQHF	TGTGCCTGGAGTGTGGGTAGCAATCAGCCCCAGCATTTT
NA	TRBV30	TRBJ1-1	once	CAWSTGTNTEAFF	TGTGCCTGGAGTACCGGGACTAATACTGAAGCTTTCTTT
NA	TRBV13	TRBJ2-5	NA	CASSPVGIRKETQYF	TGTGCCAGCAGCCCGGTCGGGATCCGCAAGGAGACCCAGTACTTC
TRBD2	TRBV27	TRBJ2-3	NA	CASSSRRLAGVVSTDTQYF	TGTGCCAGCAGCTCGAGGCGACTAGCGGGGGTGGTGAGCACAGATACGCAGTATTTT
NA	TRBV7-6	TRBJ2-3	NA	CASSLFIGTDTQYF	TGTGCCAGCAGCTTATTTATAGGCACAGATACGCAGTATTTT
NA	TRBV13	TRBJ2-1	NA	CASSDARDKYNEQFF	TGTGCCAGCAGCGACGCCCGGGACAAATACAATGAGCAGTTCTTC
NA	TRBV19	TRBJ1-1	NA	CASLSRNTEAFF	TGTGCCAGCTTATCACGGAACACTGAAGCTTTCTTT
NA	TRBV5-1	TRBJ2-7	NA	CASSLVGASYEQYF	TGCGCCAGCAGCTTGGTCGGAGCCTCCTACGAGCAGTACTTC
NA	TRBV29-1	TRBJ2-7	NA	CSVYFQPPQGSYEQYF	TGCAGCGTTTACTTCCAACCCCCCCAGGGCTCCTACGAGCAGTACTTC
TRBD1	TRBV7-2	TRBJ2-3	NA	CASSLGGQGISDTQYF	TGTGCCAGCAGCTTAGGGGGACAGGGGATATCAGATACGCAGTATTTT
TRBD2	TRBV4-3	TRBJ2-7	NA	CASSQERGGPYEQYF	TGCGCCAGCAGCCAAGAGCGGGGGGGCCCCTACGAGCAGTACTTC
TRBD2	TRBV27	TRBJ2-1	NA	CASGLGPYNEQFF	TGTGCCAGTGGACTAGGCCCCTACAATGAGCAGTTCTTC
NA	TRBV27	TRBJ1-4	NA	CASSTLGSNEKLFF	TGTGCCAGCAGTACGCTAGGGTCTAATGAAAAACTGTTTTTT
NA	TRBV6-5	TRBJ2-1	NA	CASSYSFRTSYNEQFF	TGTGCCAGCAGTTACTCGTTCAGGACGTCCTACAATGAGCAGTTCTTC
TRBD2	TRBV6-1	TRBJ2-5	NA	CASSERSGAYQETQYF	TGTGCCAGCAGTGAACGGAGCGGGGCTTACCAAGAGACCCAGTACTTC
TRBD1	TRBV9	TRBJ1-1	few	CASSVDGDRGTEAFF	TGTGCCAGCAGCGTAGACGGGGACAGGGGTACTGAAGCTTTCTTT
NA	TRBV9	TRBJ2-7	NA	CASSGGVTGSSYEQYF	TGTGCCAGCAGCGGCGGGGTCACAGGGAGCTCCTACGAGCAGTACTTC
TRBD2	TRBV4-3	TRBJ2-1	NA	CASSQDHSGGAYNEQFF	TGCGCCAGCAGCCAAGATCACAGCGGGGGGGCTTACAATGAGCAGTTCTTC
NA	TRBV11-2	TRBJ2-5	few	CASSFLGTQYF	TGTGCCAGCAGCTTTTTGGGGACCCAGTACTTC
NA	TRBV29-1	TRBJ2-2	once	CSVDSGMGTGELFF	TGCAGCGTTGATTCGGGGATGGGCACCGGGGAGCTGTTTTTT
TRBD1	TRBV29-1	TRBJ2-7	NA	CSVPVAGGYEQYF	TGCAGCGTTCCGGTGGCAGGGGGATATGAGCAGTACTTC
TRBD1	TRBV2	TRBJ1-4	NA	CASSSWTGGAGDEKLFF	TGTGCCAGCAGTTCTTGGACAGGGGGCGCCGGGGATGAAAAACTGTTTTTT
TRBD1	TRBV6-1	TRBJ2-3	NA	CASSEEGTGSNTQYF	TGTGCCAGCAGTGAAGAAGGGACAGGCTCAAATACGCAGTATTTT
NA	TRBV7-8	TRBJ2-3	NA	CASSLDADTQYF	TGTGCCAGCAGCTTAGATGCAGATACGCAGTATTTT
NA	TRBV15	TRBJ2-2	NA	CATSRGWGDGELFF	TGTGCCACCAGCAGAGGCTGGGGCGACGGGGAGCTGTTTTTT
NA	TRBV5-4	TRBJ2-7	once	CASSPLGSDYEQYF	TGTGCCAGCAGCCCCCTTGGATCCGACTACGAGCAGTACTTC
NA	TRBV30	TRBJ2-3	NA	CAWSDRTPNTQYF	TGTGCCTGGAGTGACAGAACTCCGAATACGCAGTATTTT
NA	TRBV25-1	TRBJ2-3	NA	CASSEGNTDTQYF	TGTGCCAGCAGTGAGGGGAACACAGATACGCAGTATTTT
NA	TRBV2	TRBJ2-3	NA	CASTWARGRDTDTQYF	TGTGCCAGCACTTGGGCCCGGGGGCGCGACACAGATACGCAGTATTTT
NA	TRBV7-9	TRBJ2-5	NA	CASSPPLGTQEETQYF	TGTGCCAGCAGCCCCCCGCTTGGGACACAAGAGGAGACCCAGTACTTC
NA	TRBV29-1	TRBJ1-2	NA	CSVEYRSGYGYTF	TGCAGCGTTGAGTACCGTTCAGGCTATGGCTACACCTTC
NA	TRBV7-6	TRBJ2-7	NA	CASSYSSSYEQYF	TGTGCCAGCAGCTACAGCAGCTCCTACGAGCAGTACTTC
TRBD1	TRBV18	TRBJ2-1	NA	CASSPGTGDEQFF	TGTGCCAGCTCACCAGGGACAGGGGATGAGCAGTTCTTC